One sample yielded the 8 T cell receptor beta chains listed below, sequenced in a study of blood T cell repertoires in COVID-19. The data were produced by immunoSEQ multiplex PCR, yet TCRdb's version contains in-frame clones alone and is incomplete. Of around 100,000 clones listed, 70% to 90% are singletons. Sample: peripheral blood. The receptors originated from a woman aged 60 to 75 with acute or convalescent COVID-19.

The CDR3 DNA follows: TGTGCCTCCAGTACCCCGGGACACAATTATGGCTACACCTTC. This translates into CASSTPGHNYGYTF. The rearrangement joins TRBV19 to TRBJ1-2; a possible D gene is TRBD1 (6 bases). This CDR3 region has 14 residues. Between the trimmed V and J ends, which lost 11 bases and 5 bases, there was a span of 21 bases. CDR1 is LNHDA and CDR2 is SQIVND in the germline V gene (reference sequence).

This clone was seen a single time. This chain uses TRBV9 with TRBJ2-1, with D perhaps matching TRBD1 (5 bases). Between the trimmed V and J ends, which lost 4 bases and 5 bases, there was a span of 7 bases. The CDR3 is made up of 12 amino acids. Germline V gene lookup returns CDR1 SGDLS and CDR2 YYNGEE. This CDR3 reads CASSLGHNEQFF. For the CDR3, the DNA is TGTGCCAGCAGCCTGGGGCACAATGAGCAGTTCTTC.

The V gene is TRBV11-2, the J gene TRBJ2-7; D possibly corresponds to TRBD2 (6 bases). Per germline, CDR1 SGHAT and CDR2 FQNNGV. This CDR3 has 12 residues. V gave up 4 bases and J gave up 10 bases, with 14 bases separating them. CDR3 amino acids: CASSSTSGEQYF. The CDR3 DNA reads TGTGCCAGCAGCTCGACCTCGGGGGAACAGTACTTC.

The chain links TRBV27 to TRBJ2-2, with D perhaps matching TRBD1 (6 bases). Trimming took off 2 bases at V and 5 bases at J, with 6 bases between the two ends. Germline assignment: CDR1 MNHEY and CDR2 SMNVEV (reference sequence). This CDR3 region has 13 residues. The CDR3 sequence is CASSLRGTGELFF. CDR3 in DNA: TGTGCCAGCAGTTTAAGGGGGACCGGGGAGCTGTTTTTT.

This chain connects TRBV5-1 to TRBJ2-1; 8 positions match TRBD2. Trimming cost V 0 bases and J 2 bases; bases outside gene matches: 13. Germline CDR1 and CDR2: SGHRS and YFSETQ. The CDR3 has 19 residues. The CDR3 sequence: CASSLGGTRGVETYNEQFF. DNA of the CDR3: TGCGCCAGCAGCTTGGGAGGGACTAGAGGGGTCGAAACCTACAATGAGCAGTTCTTC.

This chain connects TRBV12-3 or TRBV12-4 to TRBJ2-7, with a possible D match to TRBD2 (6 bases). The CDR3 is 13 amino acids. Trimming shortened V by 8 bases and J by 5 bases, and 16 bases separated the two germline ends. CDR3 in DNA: TGTGCCAGCTCCCTCTGGGCGGGGAACGAGCAGTACTTC. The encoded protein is CASSLWAGNEQYF.

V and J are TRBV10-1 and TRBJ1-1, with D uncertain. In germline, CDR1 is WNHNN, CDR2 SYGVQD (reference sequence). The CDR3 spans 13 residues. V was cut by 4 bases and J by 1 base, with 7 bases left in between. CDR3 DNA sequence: TGCGCCAGCAGTGTACAGCCGAACACTGAAGCTTTCTTT. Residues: CASSVQPNTEAFF.

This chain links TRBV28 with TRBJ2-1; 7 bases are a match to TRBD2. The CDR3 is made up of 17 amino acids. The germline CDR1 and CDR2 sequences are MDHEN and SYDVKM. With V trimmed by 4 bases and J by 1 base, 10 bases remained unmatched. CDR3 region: CASSSQGEGGSYNEQFF. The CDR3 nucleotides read TGTGCCAGCAGTTCCCAGGGTGAGGGAGGGTCCTACAATGAGCAGTTCTTC.